This T cell receptor (beta chain) appears in the sequencing data of a study of neurological immune-mediated disorders. At the level of the study: The roughly 34 multiple sclerosis patients comprised some 31 relapsing-remitting and 3 secondary progressive cases.

This clonotype was seen ten or more times. A 10-nucleotide random UMI tagged transcripts in template-switch 5'RACE cDNA synthesis. MiXCR was run by TCRdb on the 5' RACE reads, yielding one entry per CDR3 protein. Of about 60,000 distinct CDR3 sequences listed, over 4% are singletons. Germline V gene lookup returns CDR1 DFQATT and CDR2 SNEGSKA (reference sequence). This CDR3 comprises 14 residues. With 4 bases removed from V and 3 bases from J, the gap between germline ends came to 13 bases. Sequencing was performed on PBMCs. The J gene is TRBJ2-1, the V gene TRBV20-1; D is possibly TRBD2 (6 bases). This receptor was obtained from a man in his forties or fifties with multiple sclerosis. CDR3 bases: TGCAGTGCTAACCCTCCGGGAGTCTACAATGAGCAGTTCTTC. Translation: CSANPPGVYNEQFF.